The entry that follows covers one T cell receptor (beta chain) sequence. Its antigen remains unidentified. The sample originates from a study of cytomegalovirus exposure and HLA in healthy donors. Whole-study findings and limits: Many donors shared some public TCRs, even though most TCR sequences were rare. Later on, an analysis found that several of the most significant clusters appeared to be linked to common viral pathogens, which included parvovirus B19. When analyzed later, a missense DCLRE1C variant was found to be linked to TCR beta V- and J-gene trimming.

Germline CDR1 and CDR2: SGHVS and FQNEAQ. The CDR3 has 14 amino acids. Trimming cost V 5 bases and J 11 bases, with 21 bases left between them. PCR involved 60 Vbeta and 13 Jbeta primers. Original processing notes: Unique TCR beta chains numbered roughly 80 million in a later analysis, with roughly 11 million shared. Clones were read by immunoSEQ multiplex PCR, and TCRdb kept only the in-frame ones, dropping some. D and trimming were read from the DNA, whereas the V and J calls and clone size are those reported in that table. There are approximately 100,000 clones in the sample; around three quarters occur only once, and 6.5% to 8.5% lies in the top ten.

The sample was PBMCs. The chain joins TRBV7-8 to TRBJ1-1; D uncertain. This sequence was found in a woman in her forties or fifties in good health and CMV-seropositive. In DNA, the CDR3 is TGTGCCAGCAGCGCCGGGGAGGAGCCACTGCGGGCTTTCTTT. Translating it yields CASSAGEEPLRAFF. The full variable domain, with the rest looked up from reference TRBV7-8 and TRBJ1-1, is GAGVSQSPRYKVAKRGQDVALRCDPISGHVSLFWYQQALGQGPEFLTYFQNEAQLDKSGLPSDRFFAERPEGSVSTLKIQRTQQEDSAVYLCASSAGEEPLRAFFGQGTRLTVV.